This is a list of T cell receptor beta chains from one sample in a study of blood T cells in healthy people across ages. One entry per CDR3 protein results from TCRdb running MiXCR on the 5' RACE reads. The table includes under 850,000 distinct CDR3 sequences, roughly 35% detected once. The sequenced sample was blood. The origin of the receptors is a man between 18 and 29 years old in good health. Both conserved end residues are part of each CDR3. D genes are given only for firm matches. The size of a clone is reported for some rows only, either as once, few or many, or as a class for expanded clones.

v_gene	abundance	j_gene	d_gene	CDR3aa	CDR3nt
TRBV4-1	few	TRBJ2-1	.	CASSQDVPAYNEQFF	TGCGCCAGCAGCCAAGATGTCCCGGCTTACAATGAGCAGTTCTTC
TRBV19	.	TRBJ2-2	.	CASTSAGELFF	TGTGCCAGTACTAGCGCCGGGGAGCTGTTTTTT
TRBV3-1	.	TRBJ2-6	.	CASNRQHRSGANVLTF	TGTGCCAGCAATAGACAGCACCGCTCTGGGGCCAACGTCCTGACTTTC
TRBV12-3/TRBV12-4	.	TRBJ2-5	TRBD2	CASSFGSSGGGQETQYF	TGTGCCAGCAGTTTCGGTTCTAGCGGGGGGGGGCAAGAGACCCAGTACTTC
TRBV11-2	.	TRBJ2-1	.	CASSQNPRASYNEQFF	TGTGCCAGCAGCCAAAACCCCAGGGCATCCTACAATGAGCAGTTCTTC
TRBV2	.	TRBJ2-1	.	CASRIGLSLMGNEQFF	TGTGCCAGCAGGATTGGACTCTCCTTAATGGGAAATGAGCAGTTCTTC
TRBV6-1	once	TRBJ2-6	.	CASSPPGGGSGANVLTF	TGTGCCAGCAGTCCCCCAGGGGGGGGATCTGGGGCCAACGTCCTGACTTTC
TRBV12-3/TRBV12-4	.	TRBJ1-3	.	CASSPWTRGRRSGNTIYF	TGTGCCAGCAGTCCCTGGACAAGGGGTCGGCGCTCTGGAAACACCATATATTTT
TRBV4-1	.	TRBJ1-5	.	CASSQDRRRGAGQPQHF	TGCGCCAGCAGCCAAGATCGGCGAAGGGGCGCCGGTCAGCCCCAGCATTTT
TRBV10-3	.	TRBJ2-1	.	CAISEGVNEQFF	TGTGCCATCAGTGAGGGGGTCAATGAGCAGTTCTTC
TRBV20-1	.	TRBJ1-1	TRBD1	CSASRTGHTEAFF	TGCAGTGCCTCCCGGACAGGGCACACTGAAGCTTTCTTT
TRBV4-3	.	TRBJ2-7	TRBD1	CASSQSRTGFNEQYF	TGCGCCAGCAGCCAATCCCGGACAGGATTCAATGAGCAGTACTTC
TRBV7-6	.	TRBJ2-2	TRBD1	CASTSETGVSGELFF	TGTGCCAGCACATCGGAGACAGGGGTTAGCGGGGAGCTGTTTTTT
TRBV4-1	once	TRBJ2-1	TRBD2	CASSLWTSGGRTFNEQFF	TGCGCCAGCAGCCTGTGGACTAGCGGGGGAAGAACCTTCAATGAGCAGTTCTTC
TRBV5-1	few	TRBJ2-1	.	CASSLPKGESPYNEQFF	TGCGCCAGCAGCTTGCCTAAGGGGGAAAGTCCCTACAATGAGCAGTTCTTC
TRBV11-2	.	TRBJ1-6	.	CASTNTGSNSPLHF	TGTGCCAGCACCAATACAGGGAGTAATTCACCCCTCCACTTT
TRBV20-1	many	TRBJ1-2	.	CSALANYGYTF	TGCAGCGCTCTAGCTAACTATGGCTACACCTTC
TRBV29-1	.	TRBJ2-1	TRBD2	CSVEAQVLAGENEQFF	TGCAGCGTTGAAGCCCAAGTACTAGCGGGGGAGAATGAGCAGTTCTTC
TRBV2	.	TRBJ2-1	.	CASSTGEVDEQFF	TGTGCCAGCAGTACAGGGGAGGTGGATGAGCAGTTCTTC
TRBV16	few	TRBJ1-1	.	CASSQSRGYEAFF	TGTGCCAGCAGCCAATCAAGGGGGTATGAAGCTTTCTTT
TRBV12-3/TRBV12-4	many	TRBJ2-1	.	CASSSTHNEQFF	TGTGCCAGCAGTTCAACCCACAATGAGCAGTTCTTC
TRBV12-3/TRBV12-4	many	TRBJ2-4	.	CASSLGIGQKNIQYF	TGTGCCAGCAGTTTAGGGATCGGACAGAAAAACATTCAGTACTTC
TRBV15	.	TRBJ2-3	.	CATRLEWGSTDTQYF	TGTGCCACCAGGCTCGAGTGGGGGAGTACAGATACGCAGTATTTT
TRBV5-1	.	TRBJ1-1	TRBD1	CASSFSTGGEAFF	TGCGCCAGCAGCTTCAGCACAGGGGGTGAAGCTTTCTTT
TRBV29-1	many	TRBJ2-7	.	CSVGSYEQYF	TGCAGCGTTGGGTCCTACGAGCAGTACTTC
TRBV12-3/TRBV12-4	few	TRBJ1-1	.	CASRRQVAGEAFF	TGTGCCAGCAGGAGACAGGTAGCGGGTGAAGCTTTCTTT
TRBV29-1	.	TRBJ2-7	.	CSGGRDNYEQYF	TGCAGCGGTGGGAGGGACAACTACGAGCAGTACTTC
TRBV7-7	few	TRBJ2-1	.	CASSPRAEDEQFF	TGTGCCAGCAGCCCCCGAGCGGAGGATGAGCAGTTCTTC
TRBV20-1	few	TRBJ1-1	.	CSAPKGTEAFF	TGCAGTGCTCCGAAGGGGACTGAAGCTTTCTTT
TRBV25-1	few	TRBJ1-4	.	CASTAPTNEKLFF	TGTGCCAGCACAGCCCCAACTAATGAAAAACTGTTTTTT
TRBV5-1	.	TRBJ1-1	.	CASSLASVGQGNAEAFF	TGCGCCAGCAGCTTGGCGAGTGTTGGGCAGGGGAACGCTGAAGCTTTCTTT
TRBV20-1	many	TRBJ1-2	.	CSAIGQREYGYTF	TGCAGTGCTATCGGACAGAGAGAATATGGCTACACCTTC
TRBV7-2	.	TRBJ2-5	TRBD1	CASSLNKGAGETQYF	TGTGCCAGCAGCTTAAATAAGGGGGCGGGTGAGACCCAGTACTTC
TRBV12-3/TRBV12-4	.	TRBJ2-3	.	CASSLGVAGGGDSADAQYF	TGTGCCAGCAGTTTAGGGGTCGCGGGCGGGGGCGACAGCGCAGATGCGCAGTATTTT
TRBV14	many	TRBJ2-1	TRBD1	CASTLDRGPYNEQFF	TGTGCCAGCACCCTAGACAGGGGTCCCTACAATGAGCAGTTCTTC
TRBV4-1	many	TRBJ2-5	TRBD2	CASSQVSLAEYQETQYF	TGCGCCAGCAGCCAAGTCTCCCTAGCGGAGTACCAAGAGACCCAGTACTTC
TRBV30	.	TRBJ2-7	.	CAWSVLRGRGQIYEQYF	TGTGCCTGGAGTGTACTAAGGGGCCGGGGGCAGATCTACGAGCAGTACTTC
TRBV20-1	once	TRBJ2-7	.	CSARDSVSDEQYF	TGCAGTGCTAGGGACAGCGTTAGCGATGAGCAGTACTTC
TRBV12-3/TRBV12-4	.	TRBJ2-1	.	CARSPRTADNEQFF	TGTGCCCGCAGTCCTAGGACAGCGGACAATGAGCAGTTCTTC
TRBV20-1	few	TRBJ1-2	TRBD1	CSARDMGSGQGHGYTF	TGCAGTGCTAGAGATATGGGGAGCGGACAGGGTCACGGCTACACCTTC